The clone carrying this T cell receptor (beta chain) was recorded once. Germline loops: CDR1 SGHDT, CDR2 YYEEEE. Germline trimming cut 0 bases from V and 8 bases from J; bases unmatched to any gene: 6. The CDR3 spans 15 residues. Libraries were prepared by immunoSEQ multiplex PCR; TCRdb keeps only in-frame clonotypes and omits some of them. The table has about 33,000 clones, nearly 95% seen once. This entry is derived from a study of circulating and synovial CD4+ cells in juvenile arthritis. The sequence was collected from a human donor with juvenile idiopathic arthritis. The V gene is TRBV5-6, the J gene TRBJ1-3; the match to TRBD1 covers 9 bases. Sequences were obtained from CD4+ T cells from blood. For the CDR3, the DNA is TGTGCCAGCAGCTTGGCGACAGGGGGAGGAGACACCATATATTTT. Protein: CASSLATGGGDTIYF.